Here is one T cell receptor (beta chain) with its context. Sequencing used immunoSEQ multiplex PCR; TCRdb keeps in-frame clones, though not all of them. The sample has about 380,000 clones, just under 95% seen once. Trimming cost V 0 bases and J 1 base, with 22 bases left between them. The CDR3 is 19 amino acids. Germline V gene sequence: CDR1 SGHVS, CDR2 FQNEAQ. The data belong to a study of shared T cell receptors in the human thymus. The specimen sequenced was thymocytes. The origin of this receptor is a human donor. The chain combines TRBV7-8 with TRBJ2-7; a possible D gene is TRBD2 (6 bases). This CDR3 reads CASSLAVGGGNWGSYEQYF. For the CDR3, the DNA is TGTGCCAGCAGCTTAGCGGTTGGGGGAGGTAACTGGGGTTCCTACGAGCAGTACTTC.